This T cell receptor (beta chain) was observed in a study of blood T cell repertoires in COVID-19. Per the original methods: For nucleated cells, counts were estimated from reference gene primer amplification. Sequencing was performed with immunoSEQ multiplex PCR; in TCRdb, only in-frame clones are kept and a portion is missing. That table furnishes V, J and clone size, whereas the DNA furnished D and trimming. The table includes under 200,000 clones, approximately 91% detected once. This clonotype was sampled from a man between 45 and 60 years old with acute or convalescent COVID-19. Sequencing was done on a sample of peripheral blood.

The CDR3 here is CASSHGQVGHYEQYF. In DNA form, the CDR3 reads TGTGCCAGCAGCCATGGACAGGTTGGACACTACGAGCAGTACTTC. The gene calls are TRBV6-6 and TRBJ2-7; 7 nucleotides line up with TRBD1. The CDR3 runs to 15 residues. With 6 bases clipped from V and 3 bases from J, the junction kept 11 bases outside the gene matches. Germline CDR1 is MNHNY and CDR2 is SVGAGI (reference sequence).